The 4 T cell receptor beta chains listed next were all sequenced from one sample in a study of blood T cell repertoires in COVID-19. Here immunoSEQ multiplex PCR was the method, and the copy in TCRdb shows in-frame clones only, minus some. The sample lists 200,000 to 250,000 clones, roughly 83% occurring once. Input material: peripheral blood. Receptors were obtained from a woman in her 50s with acute or convalescent COVID-19.

The chain combines TRBV12-5 with TRBJ2-1; TRBD1 matches at 8 bases. V was clipped by 2 bases and J by 2 bases; unmatched bases: 8. Germline lookup yields CDR1 LGHNT and CDR2 FRNRAP. The CDR3 is made up of 17 amino acids. DNA for the CDR3: TGTGCTAGTGGTTTGCACACCGGGACAGGAGCCTACAATGAGCAGTTCTTC. This gives the protein CASGLHTGTGAYNEQFF.

The chain joins TRBV4-1 to TRBJ1-5, with D possibly matching TRBD1 (6 bases). Germline assignment: CDR1 MGHRA and CDR2 YSYEKL. V lost 3 bases, J lost 4 bases, and 13 bases lay in between. The CDR3 is made up of 15 amino acids. The CDR3 protein is CASSQAGTLNQPQHF. DNA for the CDR3: TGCGCCAGCAGCCAGGCCGGGACACTAAATCAGCCCCAGCATTTT.

The rearrangement links TRBV10-3 to TRBJ1-5, with D possibly matching TRBD1 (6 bases). The germline gives CDR1 ENHRY, CDR2 SYGVKD. V was shortened by 6 bases and J by 0 bases, with 12 bases between the two germline ends. The CDR3 contains 15 residues. For the CDR3, the DNA is TGTGCCATCAGCCCCGGGACAAATAGCAATCAGCCCCAGCATTTT. It is translated as CAISPGTNSNQPQHF.

This chain uses TRBV7-6 with TRBJ1-1, with 9 bases identical to TRBD1. The CDR3 covers 16 residues. The V segment lost 0 bases and the J segment 4 bases; nucleotides outside the gene matches: 6. Germline CDR1 is SGHVS and CDR2 is FNYEAQ. Here the CDR3 reads CASSLASGQGGTEAFF. In DNA form, the CDR3 reads TGTGCCAGCAGCTTAGCATCGGGACAGGGCGGCACTGAAGCTTTCTTT.